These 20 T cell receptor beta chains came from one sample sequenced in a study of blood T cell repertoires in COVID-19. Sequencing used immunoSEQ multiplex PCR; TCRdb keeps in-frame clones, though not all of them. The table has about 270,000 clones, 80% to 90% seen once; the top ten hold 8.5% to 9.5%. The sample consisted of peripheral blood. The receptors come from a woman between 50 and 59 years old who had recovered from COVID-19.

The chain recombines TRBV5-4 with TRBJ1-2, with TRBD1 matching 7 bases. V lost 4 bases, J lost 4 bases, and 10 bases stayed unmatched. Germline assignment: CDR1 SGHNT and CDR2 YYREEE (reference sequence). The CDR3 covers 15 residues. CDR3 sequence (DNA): TGTGCCAGCAGCCCCGATTCAGGGGGTGGCTATGGCTACACCTTC. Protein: CASSPDSGGGYGYTF.

CDR3 sequence: CASSRLAGGSYNEQFF. Here the CDR3 DNA reads TGTGCCAGCAGCCGACTAGCGGGGGGGTCTTACAATGAGCAGTTCTTC. This chain uses TRBV11-1 with TRBJ2-1, with 14 bases matching TRBD2. Looked up from germline, CDR1 is SGHAT and CDR2 is FQDESV (reference sequence). This CDR3 contains 16 residues. V lost 5 bases to trimming and J lost 4 bases; unmatched junction nucleotides: 4.

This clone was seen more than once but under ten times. The CDR3 reads CASSVGVGGEQYF. CDR3 bases: TGTGCCAGCAGCGTAGGCGTAGGCGGCGAGCAGTACTTC. The rearrangement joins TRBV9 to TRBJ2-7; D ambiguous. CDR3 size: 13 residues. V was trimmed by 0 bases and J by 6 bases, leaving 10 bases between them. CDR1 and CDR2 (germline): SGDLS, YYNGEE.

The CDR3 is CRVLIRGAFNEQFF. Written as DNA, the CDR3 is TGCAGGGTCCTCATACGGGGGGCCTTCAATGAGCAGTTCTTC. The rearrangement uses TRBV29-1 and TRBJ2-1; D perhaps matches TRBD2 (7 bases). Germline loops: CDR1 SQVTM, CDR2 ANQGSEA. The CDR3 sequence is 14 residues long.

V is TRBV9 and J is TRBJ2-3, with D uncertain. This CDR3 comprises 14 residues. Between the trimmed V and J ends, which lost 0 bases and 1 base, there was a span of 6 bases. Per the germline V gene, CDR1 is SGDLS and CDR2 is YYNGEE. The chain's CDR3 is CASSVVGGTDTQYF. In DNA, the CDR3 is TGTGCCAGCAGCGTAGTAGGAGGCACAGATACGCAGTATTTT.

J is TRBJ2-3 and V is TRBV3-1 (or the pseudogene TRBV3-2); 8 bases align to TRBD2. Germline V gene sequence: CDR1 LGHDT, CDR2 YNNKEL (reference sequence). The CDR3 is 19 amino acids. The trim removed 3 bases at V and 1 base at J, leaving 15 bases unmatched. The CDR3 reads CASSHWKRGGGGRTDTQYF. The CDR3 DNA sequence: TGTGCCAGCAGCCACTGGAAGAGGGGAGGCGGGGGGCGCACAGATACGCAGTATTTT.

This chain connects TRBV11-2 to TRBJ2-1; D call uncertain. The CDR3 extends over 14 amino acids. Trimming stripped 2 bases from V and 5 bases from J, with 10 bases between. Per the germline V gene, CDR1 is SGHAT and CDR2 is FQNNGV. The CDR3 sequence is CASSLSRNNNEQFF. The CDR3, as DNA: TGTGCCAGCAGCTTATCAAGAAACAACAATGAGCAGTTCTTC.

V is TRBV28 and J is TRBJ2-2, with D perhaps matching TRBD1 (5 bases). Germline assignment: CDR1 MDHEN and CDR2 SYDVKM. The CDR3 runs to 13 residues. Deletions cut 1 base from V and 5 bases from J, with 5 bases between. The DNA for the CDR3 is TGTGCCAGCAGTTTATCAGGGACCGGGGAGCTGTTTTTT. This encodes CASSLSGTGELFF.

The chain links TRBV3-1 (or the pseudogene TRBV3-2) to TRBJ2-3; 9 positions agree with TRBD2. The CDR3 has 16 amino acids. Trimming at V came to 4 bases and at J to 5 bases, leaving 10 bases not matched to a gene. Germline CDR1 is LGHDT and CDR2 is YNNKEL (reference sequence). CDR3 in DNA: TGTGCCAGCAGCCTCTTCGGCGGGGGGGCGGTAGATACGCAGTATTTT. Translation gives CASSLFGGGAVDTQYF.

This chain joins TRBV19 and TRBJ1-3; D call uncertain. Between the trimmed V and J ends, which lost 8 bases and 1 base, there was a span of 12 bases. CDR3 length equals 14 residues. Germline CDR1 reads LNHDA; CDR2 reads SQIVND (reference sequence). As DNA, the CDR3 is TGTGCCAGTTCCCTCGAGGGATCTGGAAACACCATATATTTT. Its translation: CASSLEGSGNTIYF.

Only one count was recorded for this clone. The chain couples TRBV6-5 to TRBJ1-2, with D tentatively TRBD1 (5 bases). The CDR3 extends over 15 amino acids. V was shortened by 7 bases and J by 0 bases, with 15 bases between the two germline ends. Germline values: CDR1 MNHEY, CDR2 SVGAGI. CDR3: CASTSPQGSNYGYTF. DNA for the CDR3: TGTGCCAGCACCTCCCCTCAGGGATCTAACTATGGCTACACCTTC.

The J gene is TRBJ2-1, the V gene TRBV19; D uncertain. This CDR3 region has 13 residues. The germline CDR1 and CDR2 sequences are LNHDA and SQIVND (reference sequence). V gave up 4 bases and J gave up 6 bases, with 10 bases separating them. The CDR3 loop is CASSNYPLNEQFF. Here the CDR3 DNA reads TGTGCCAGTAGTAACTATCCCCTCAATGAGCAGTTCTTC. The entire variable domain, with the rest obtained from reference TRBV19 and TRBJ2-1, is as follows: DGGITQSPKYLFRKEGQNVTLSCEQNLNHDAMYWYRQDPGQGLRLIYYSQIVNDFQKGDIAEGYSVSREKKESFPLTVTSAQKNPTAFYLCASSNYPLNEQFFGPGTRLTVL.

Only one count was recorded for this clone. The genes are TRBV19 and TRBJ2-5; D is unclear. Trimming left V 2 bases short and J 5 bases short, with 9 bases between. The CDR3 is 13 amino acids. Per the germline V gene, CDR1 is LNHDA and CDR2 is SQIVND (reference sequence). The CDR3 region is CASSISLRETQYF. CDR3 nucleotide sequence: TGTGCCAGTAGTATAAGTCTGCGGGAGACCCAGTACTTC.

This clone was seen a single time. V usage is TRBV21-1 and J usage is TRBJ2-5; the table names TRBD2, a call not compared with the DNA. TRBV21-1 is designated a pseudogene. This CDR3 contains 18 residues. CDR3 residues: CASIRPGTSGGTQETQYF. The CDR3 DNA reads TGTGCCAGCATTCGCCCGGGTACTAGCGGGGGGACGCAAGAGACCCAGTACTTC.

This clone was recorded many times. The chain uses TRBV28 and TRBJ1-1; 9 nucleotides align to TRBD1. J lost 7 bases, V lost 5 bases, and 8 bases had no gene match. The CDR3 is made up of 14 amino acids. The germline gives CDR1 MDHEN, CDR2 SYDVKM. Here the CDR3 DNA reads TGTGCCAGCAGTGGAAGACAGGGGGGTGATGAAGCTTTCTTT. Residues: CASSGRQGGDEAFF.

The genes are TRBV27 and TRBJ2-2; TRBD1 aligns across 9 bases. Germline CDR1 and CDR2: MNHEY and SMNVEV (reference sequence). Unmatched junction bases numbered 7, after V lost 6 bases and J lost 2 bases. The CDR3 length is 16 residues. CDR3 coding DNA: TGTGCCAGCAGGAATACAGGGGGCGCAAACACCGGGGAGCTGTTTTTT. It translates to CASRNTGGANTGELFF.

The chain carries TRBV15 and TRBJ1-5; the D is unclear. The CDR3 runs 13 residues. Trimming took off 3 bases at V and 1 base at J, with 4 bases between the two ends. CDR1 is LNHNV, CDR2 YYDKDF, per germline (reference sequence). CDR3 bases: TGTGCCACCAGCAGCCTAAGCAATCAGCCCCAGCATTTT. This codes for CATSSLSNQPQHF.

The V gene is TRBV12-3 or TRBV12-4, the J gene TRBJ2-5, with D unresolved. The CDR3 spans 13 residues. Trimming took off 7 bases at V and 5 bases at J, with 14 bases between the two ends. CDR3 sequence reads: CASTGTVRETQYF. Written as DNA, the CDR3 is TGTGCCAGCACCGGTACAGTCCGGGAGACCCAGTACTTC.

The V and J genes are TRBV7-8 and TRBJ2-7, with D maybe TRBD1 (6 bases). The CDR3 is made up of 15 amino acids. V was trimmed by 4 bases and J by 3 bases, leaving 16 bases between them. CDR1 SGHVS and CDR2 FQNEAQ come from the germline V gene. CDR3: CASSSPGQHIYEQYF. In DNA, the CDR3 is TGTGCCAGCAGCTCCCCGGGACAACACATCTACGAGCAGTACTTC.

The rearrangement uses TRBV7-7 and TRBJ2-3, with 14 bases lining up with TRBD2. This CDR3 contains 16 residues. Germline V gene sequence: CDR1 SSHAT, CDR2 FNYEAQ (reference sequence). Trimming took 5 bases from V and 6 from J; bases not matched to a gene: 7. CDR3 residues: CASSHGTSGSSDTQYF. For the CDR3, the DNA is TGTGCCAGCAGCCACGGGACTAGCGGGAGTAGCGATACGCAGTATTTT.